The next 20 T cell receptor beta chains were all read from a single sample in a study of T cells in Graves' hyperthyroidism and ophthalmopathy (dated by TCRdb to about 2019). The library was generated by multiplex PCR. The instrument was an Illumina HiSeq 2000. TCR beta CDR3 regions were amplified from RNA transcripts. The first round of RT-PCR for the TCR CDR3 was performed with the HTBI primer set and the Qiagen OneStep RT-PCR kit. TCRdb cleaned the public reads at Q25 with fastp, built clones with MiXCR and kept in-frame beta chains. Rows with a matching CDR3 protein are joined into one entry that keeps the most common DNA and genes. Here the sample has about 400,000 distinct CDR3 sequences; roughly 13% occur a single time. The top ten clones comprise 25% to 30% of the sample. Sample: blood. The source is a man aged 45 to 65 with Graves' ophthalmopathy.

The sample holds many counts of this clonotype. In DNA form, the CDR3 reads TGTGCCAGCAGCCAAGTTCGGCGGGGGGACTATGGCTACACCTTC. It translates to CASSQVRRGDYGYTF. The J gene is TRBJ1-2, the V gene TRBV3-1, with D possibly TRBD1 on 5 matching bases. V was cut by 1 base and J by 3 bases, with 12 bases left in between. The germline V gene has CDR1 LGHDT and CDR2 YNNKEL (reference sequence). The CDR3 spans 15 residues.

The chain uses TRBV25-1 and TRBJ1-1; TRBD1 might be the D (6 bases). Germline CDR1 reads MGHDK; CDR2 reads SYGVNS. The CDR3 covers 13 residues. V was trimmed by 8 bases and J by 4 bases, leaving 14 bases between them. In nucleotides, the CDR3 is TGTGCCAGCTGGGGCAGGGGCCTCACTGAAGCTTTCTTT. It codes for CASWGRGLTEAFF.

Only a few counts were recorded for this clonotype. This chain links TRBV14 with TRBJ2-1, with TRBD2 matching over 9 bases. The CDR3 is 16 residues long. V dropped 2 bases and J dropped 3; count of bases not matched to a gene: 5. Germline assignment: CDR1 SGHDN and CDR2 FVKESK. CDR3 coding DNA: TGTGCCAGCAGCCAACCCCTAGCGGGGATCTACAATGAGCAGTTCTTC. Its protein product is CASSQPLAGIYNEQFF.

On this clonotype: This may arise from a read error, as a much more abundant clone is one base away. The chain employs TRBV3-1 and TRBJ2-7; 7 nucleotides line up with TRBD1. Germline V lookup: CDR1 LGHDT, CDR2 YNNKEL (reference sequence). The CDR3 has 13 amino acids. V shed 3 bases and J 7 bases; nucleotides not matched to a gene: 6. The CDR3 DNA sequence: TGTGCCAGCAGCCAGGGACAGTTCAATGAGCAGTACTTC. Translation: CASSQGQFNEQYF.

This clonotype was recorded many times. The chain links TRBV6-6 to TRBJ1-2, with D possibly being TRBD1 (6 bases). V was pared by 0 bases and J by 8 bases, with 16 bases between. This CDR3 is built from 15 residues. Germline V gene lookup returns CDR1 MNHNY and CDR2 SVGAGI (reference sequence). CDR3 bases: TGTGCCAGCAGTTACTCGTTCGGACAGCTGGGAGGCTACACCTTC. Translated, it gives CASSYSFGQLGGYTF.

A word on this clonotype: A much larger clone differs by one base, so this may be a read error. The V call is TRBV5-1, the J call TRBJ1-2; 8 positions match TRBD1. CDR1 is SGHRS, CDR2 YFSETQ, per germline. The length of the CDR3 is 13 residues. This CDR3 is CASSLDRGRGYNF. The CDR3 nucleotides are TGCGCCAGCAGCTTAGACAGGGGTCGTGGCTACAACTTC.

This clonotype has a handful of counts. This rearrangement joins TRBV4-2 to TRBJ1-5, with a tentative D call TRBD1 (5 bases). The CDR3 is 16 residues long. Germline CDR1 LGHNA, CDR2 YNFKEQ. V lost 4 bases and J 4 bases, leaving 17 bases between the germline ends. This CDR3 is CASSRDPGPANQPQHF. The CDR3, as DNA: TGTGCCAGCAGCCGAGACCCGGGACCGGCGAATCAGCCCCAGCATTTT.

This clonotype was recorded many times. V is TRBV11-2 and J is TRBJ2-5, with D uncertain. The germline V and J ends were trimmed by 1 base and 5 bases, with 11 bases remaining between them. This CDR3 has 14 residues. Germline values: CDR1 SGHAT, CDR2 FQNNGV. CDR3 in DNA: TGTGCCAGCAGCTTAGCTTTCTCCAGGGAGACCCAGTACTTC. It is translated as CASSLAFSRETQYF.

This clonotype was recorded a few times. The chain combines TRBV4-1 with TRBJ2-7, with TRBD2 matching over 9 bases. CDR3 length equals 17 residues. Germline values: CDR1 MGHRA, CDR2 YSYEKL. Trimming cost V 0 bases and J 1 base; bases outside gene matches: 7. Here the CDR3 reads CASSQDGSGRSSYEQYF. In DNA, the CDR3 is TGCGCCAGCAGCCAAGATGGGAGCGGGAGGTCTTCCTACGAGCAGTACTTC.

This clonotype has ten or more counts. The V call is TRBV28, the J call TRBJ2-7; 7 bases map to TRBD1. Germline values: CDR1 MDHEN, CDR2 SYDVKM. V lost 2 bases, J lost 2 bases, and 3 bases stayed unmatched. This CDR3 is built from 14 residues. CDR3 residues: CASSLTTGTYEQYF. CDR3 nucleotides: TGTGCCAGCAGTTTAACGACAGGGACCTACGAGCAGTACTTC.

This clonotype has ten or more counts. The V gene is TRBV11-3, the J gene TRBJ1-1; weak D call: TRBD1 (5 bases). Trimming shortened V by 1 base and J by 2 bases, and 8 bases separated the two germline ends. The CDR3 runs to 14 residues. Germline CDR1 and CDR2: SGHNT and YENEEA. Written as DNA, the CDR3 is TGTGCCAGCAGCTTAGCAGGGTTCAACACTGAAGCTTTCTTT. This codes for CASSLAGFNTEAFF. The complete variable domain, with remaining parts taken from reference TRBV11-3 and TRBJ1-1, reads EAGVVQSPRYKIIEKKQPVAFWCNPISGHNTLYWYLQNLGQGPELLIRYENEEAVDDSQLPKDRFSAERLKGVDSTLKIQPAELGDSAVYLCASSLAGFNTEAFFGQGTRLTVV.

This clonotype was seen at least ten times. The rearrangement uses TRBV2 and TRBJ2-1, with 9 nucleotides matching TRBD2. Germline V lookup: CDR1 SNHLY, CDR2 FYNNEI. The CDR3 loop spans 14 amino acids. Germline trimming cut 4 bases from V and 8 bases from J; bases unmatched to any gene: 6. The CDR3 DNA reads as TGTGCCAGCAGTGGACGTAGCGGGAGTGATGAGCAGTTCTTC. Translated, it gives CASSGRSGSDEQFF.

This clonotype appeared a few times. The chain combines TRBV30 with TRBJ1-2, with unresolved D. Trimming removed 5 bases at V and 8 bases at J, with 21 bases between. The CDR3 sequence is 14 residues long. The germline CDR1 and CDR2 sequences are GTSNPN and SVGIG (reference sequence). The CDR3 nucleotides are TGTGCCTGGTCCCGGGAGATTCCGCGGGAAGGCTACACCTTC. Its protein product is CAWSREIPREGYTF.

The chain is built from TRBV12-3 or TRBV12-4 and TRBJ2-6, with D uncertain. The CDR3 covers 15 residues. Trimming removed 1 base from V and 1 base from J, with 5 bases in between. The CDR3 nucleotides read TGTGCCAGCAGTTTAGGACTGTCTGGGGCCAACGTCCTGACTTTC. This sequence encodes CASSLGLSGANVLTF.

This clonotype was seen at least ten times. This sequence joins TRBV7-6 and TRBJ2-3, with D perhaps matching TRBD2 (6 bases). CDR3 length: 16 residues. The germline gives CDR1 SGHVS, CDR2 FNYEAQ. V lost 0 bases and J 1 base, leaving 11 bases between the germline ends. The chain's CDR3 is CASSLAHSGGTDTQYF. CDR3 in DNA: TGTGCCAGCAGCTTAGCGCATTCGGGGGGCACAGATACGCAGTATTTT.

This clonotype was counted many times. The chain employs TRBV12-3 or TRBV12-4 and TRBJ1-1, with D unclear. Trimming removed 3 bases from V and 5 bases from J, with 7 bases in between. This CDR3 region has 12 residues. The CDR3 loop reads CASSFRRTEAFF. The CDR3 DNA reads TGTGCCAGCAGTTTCCGACGGACTGAAGCTTTCTTT.

The V gene is TRBV20-1, the J gene TRBJ2-5; 16 bases line up with TRBD2. Per the germline V gene, CDR1 is DFQATT and CDR2 is SNEGSKA (reference sequence). The CDR3 covers 19 residues. The ends lost 0 bases at V and 5 bases at J; junction bases unmatched: 12. This CDR3 reads CSARDRTGTSGRAVETQYF. The CDR3 nucleotides are TGCAGTGCTAGAGACCGGACCGGGACTAGCGGGAGGGCCGTGGAGACCCAGTACTTC.

This clonotype was observed many times. In DNA form, the CDR3 reads TGCAGCGTTGAAGATCTTCTGGGAGCGGCTGAGCAGTTCTTC. This codes for CSVEDLLGAAEQFF. This chain connects TRBV29-1 to TRBJ2-1; D perhaps matches TRBD2 (5 bases). Germline CDR1 and CDR2: SQVTM and ANQGSEA. Trimming took 0 bases from V and 9 from J, leaving 15 bases between them. The CDR3 length is 14 residues.

V usage is TRBV20-1 and J usage is TRBJ1-1; 7 nucleotides agree with TRBD1. V was pared by 0 bases and J by 4 bases, with 8 bases of the junction left unmatched. CDR1 and CDR2 from the germline V gene are DFQATT and SNEGSKA (reference sequence). The length of the CDR3 is 15 residues. The CDR3 DNA sequence: TGCAGTGCTAGAGAGGACAGACAGGGAGCCACTGAAGCTTTCTTT. Its protein product is CSAREDRQGATEAFF.

Regarding this clonotype: Being one base from a much bigger clone, this may be a read error. This rearrangement joins TRBV7-9 to TRBJ1-2; 8 bases match TRBD1. There are 15 residues in the CDR3. CDR1 is SEHNR, CDR2 FQNEAQ, per germline (reference sequence). V was clipped by 3 bases and J by 11 bases; unmatched bases: 14. The CDR3: CASSFSTGGSMRYTF. The DNA of the CDR3 is TGTGCCAGCAGCTTTAGCACAGGGGGATCTATGCGGTACACCTTC.